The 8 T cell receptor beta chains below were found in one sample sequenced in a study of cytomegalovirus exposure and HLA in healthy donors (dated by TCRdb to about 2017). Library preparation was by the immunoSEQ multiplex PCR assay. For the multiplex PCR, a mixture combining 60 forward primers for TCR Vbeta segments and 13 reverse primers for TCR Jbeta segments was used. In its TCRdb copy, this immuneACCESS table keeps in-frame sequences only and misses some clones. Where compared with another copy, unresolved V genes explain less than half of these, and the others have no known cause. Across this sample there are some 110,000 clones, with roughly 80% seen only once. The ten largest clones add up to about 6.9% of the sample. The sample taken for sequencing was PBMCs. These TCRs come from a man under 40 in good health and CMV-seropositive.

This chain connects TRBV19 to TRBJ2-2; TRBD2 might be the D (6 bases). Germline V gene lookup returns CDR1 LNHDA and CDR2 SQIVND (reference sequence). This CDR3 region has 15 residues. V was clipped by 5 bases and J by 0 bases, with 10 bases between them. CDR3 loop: CASSYGLTNTGELFF. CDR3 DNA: TGTGCCAGTAGTTACGGACTAACGAACACCGGGGAGCTGTTTTTT.

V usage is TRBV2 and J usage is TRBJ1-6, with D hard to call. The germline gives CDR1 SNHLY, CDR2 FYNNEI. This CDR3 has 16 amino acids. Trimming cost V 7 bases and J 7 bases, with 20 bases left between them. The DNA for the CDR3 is TGTGCCAGCACCCCAGCGGTCGGGGTAGAAAATTCACCCCTCCACTTT. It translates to CASTPAVGVENSPLHF.

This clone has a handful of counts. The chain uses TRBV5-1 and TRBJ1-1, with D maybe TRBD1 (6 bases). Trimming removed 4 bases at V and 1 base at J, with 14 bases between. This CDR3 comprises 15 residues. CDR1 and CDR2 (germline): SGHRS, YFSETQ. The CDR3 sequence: CASSNLGTPNTEAFF. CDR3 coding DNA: TGCGCCAGCAGCAACTTAGGGACACCGAACACTGAAGCTTTCTTT.

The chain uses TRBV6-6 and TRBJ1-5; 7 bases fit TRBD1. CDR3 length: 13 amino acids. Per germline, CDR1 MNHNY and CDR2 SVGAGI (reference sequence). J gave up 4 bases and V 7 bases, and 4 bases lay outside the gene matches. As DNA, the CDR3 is TGTGCCAGCAACGCAGGGGGAAATCAGCCCCAGCATTTT. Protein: CASNAGGNQPQHF.

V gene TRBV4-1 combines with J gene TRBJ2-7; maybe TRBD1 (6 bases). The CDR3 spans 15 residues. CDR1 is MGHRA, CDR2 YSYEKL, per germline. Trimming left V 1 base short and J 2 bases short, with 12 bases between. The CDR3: CASSQGQGRTYEQYF. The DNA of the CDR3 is TGCGCCAGCAGCCAAGGTCAGGGGCGGACCTACGAGCAGTACTTC.

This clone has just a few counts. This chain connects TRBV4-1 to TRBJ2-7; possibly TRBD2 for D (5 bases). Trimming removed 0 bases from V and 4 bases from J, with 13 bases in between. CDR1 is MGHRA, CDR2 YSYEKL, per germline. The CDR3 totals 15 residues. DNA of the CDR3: TGCGCCAGCAGCCAAGAAAAGAATGGAGGATACGAGCAGTACTTC. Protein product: CASSQEKNGGYEQYF.

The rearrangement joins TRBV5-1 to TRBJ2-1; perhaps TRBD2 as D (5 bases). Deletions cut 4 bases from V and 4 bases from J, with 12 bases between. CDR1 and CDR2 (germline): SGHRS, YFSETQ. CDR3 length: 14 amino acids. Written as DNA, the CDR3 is TGCGCCAGCAGCCGGACGGAGGCGTACAATGAGCAGTTCTTC. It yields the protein CASSRTEAYNEQFF.

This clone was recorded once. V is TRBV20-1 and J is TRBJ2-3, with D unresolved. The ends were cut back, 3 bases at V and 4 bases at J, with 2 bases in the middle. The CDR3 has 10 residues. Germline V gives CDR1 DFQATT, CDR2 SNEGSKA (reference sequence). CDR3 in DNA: TGCAGTGCTAGCGCAGATACGCAGTATTTT. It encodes CSASADTQYF.